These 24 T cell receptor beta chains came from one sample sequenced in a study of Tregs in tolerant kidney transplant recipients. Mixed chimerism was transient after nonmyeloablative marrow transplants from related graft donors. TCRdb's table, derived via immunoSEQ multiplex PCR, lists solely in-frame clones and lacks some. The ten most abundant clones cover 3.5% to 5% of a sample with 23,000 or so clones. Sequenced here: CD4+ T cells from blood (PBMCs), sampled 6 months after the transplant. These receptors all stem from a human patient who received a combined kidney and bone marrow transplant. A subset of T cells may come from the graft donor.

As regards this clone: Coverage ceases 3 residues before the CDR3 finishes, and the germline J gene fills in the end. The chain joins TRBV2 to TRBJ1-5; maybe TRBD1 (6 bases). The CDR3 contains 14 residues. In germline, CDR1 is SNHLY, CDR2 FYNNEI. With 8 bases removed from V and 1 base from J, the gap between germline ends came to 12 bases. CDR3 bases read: TGTGCCAGCGGCAGGGGAAGGAGCAATCAGCCC. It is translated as CASGRGRSNQP. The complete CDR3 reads CASGRGRSNQPQHF.

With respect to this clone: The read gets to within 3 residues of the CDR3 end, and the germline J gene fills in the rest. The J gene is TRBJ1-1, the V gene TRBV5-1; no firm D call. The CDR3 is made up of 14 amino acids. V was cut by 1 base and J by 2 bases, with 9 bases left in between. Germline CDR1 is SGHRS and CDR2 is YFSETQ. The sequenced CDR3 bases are TGCGCCAGCAGCTTGACAGTCGGTAACACTGAA. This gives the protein CASSLTVGNTE. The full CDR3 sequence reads CASSLTVGNTEAFF.

The sequenced part of the CDR3 DNA is TGTGCCAGCTCCAAGGACAGGGTTGGGGCCAGCAATCAGCCC. As protein: CASSKDRVGASNQP. The whole CDR3 is CASSKDRVGASNQPQHF. V is TRBV18 and J is TRBJ1-5; TRBD1 agrees at 8 bases. Coverage ceases 3 residues before the CDR3 finishes, and the germline J gene fills in the end. The germline gives CDR1 KGHSH, CDR2 LQKENI. This CDR3 contains 17 residues. With 6 bases clipped from V and 1 base from J, the junction kept 11 bases outside the gene matches. Looking up the rest from reference TRBV18 and TRBJ1-5 gives the full variable domain: NAGVMQNPRHLVRRRGQEARLRCSPMKGHSHVYWYRQLPEEGLKFMVYLQKENIIDESGMPKERFSAEFPKEGPSILRIQQVVRGDSAAYFCASSKDRVGASNQPQHFGDGTRLSIL.

The CDR3 is CAWSRASSFYEQYF. CDR3 DNA (partial): TGTGCCTGGAGCCGCGCGTCGTCCTTCTACGAG. V gene TRBV30 combines with J gene TRBJ2-7, with D unclear. Read coverage stops 3 residues before the CDR3 terminus; the germline J gene supplies the remainder. Germline V CDR1 and CDR2: GTSNPN, SVGIG (reference sequence). The CDR3 has 14 amino acids. Trimming removed 3 bases from V and 3 bases from J, with 15 bases in between.

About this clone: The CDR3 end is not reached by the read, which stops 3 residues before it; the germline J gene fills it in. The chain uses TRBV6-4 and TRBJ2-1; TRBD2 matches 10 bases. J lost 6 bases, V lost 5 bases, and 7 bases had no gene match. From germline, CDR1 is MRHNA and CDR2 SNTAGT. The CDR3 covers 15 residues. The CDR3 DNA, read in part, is TGTGCCAGCAGTAGAGCGGGGGGGCTCTCCAATGAG. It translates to CASSRAGGLSNE. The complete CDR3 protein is CASSRAGGLSNEQFF.

The CDR3 is CSVEDPTWGGNTIYF. The sequenced part of the CDR3 DNA is TGCAGCGTTGAAGATCCGACTTGGGGCGGAAACACC. The chain uses TRBV29-1 and TRBJ1-3, with a possible D match to TRBD1 (5 bases). The CDR3 goes on 3 residues after the read ends, and that part is filled in from the germline J gene. The V end was cut by 0 bases, the J end by 4 bases, with 13 bases between. The CDR3 is 15 amino acids. Germline V gene lookup returns CDR1 SQVTM and CDR2 ANQGSEA. Based on the CDR3 plus reference TRBV29-1 and TRBJ1-3, the full variable domain is SAVISQKPSRDICQRGTSLTIQCQVDSQVTMMFWYRQQPGQSLTLIATANQGSEATYESGFVIDKFPISRPNLTFSTLTVSNMSPEDSSIYLCSVEDPTWGGNTIYFGEGSWLTVV.

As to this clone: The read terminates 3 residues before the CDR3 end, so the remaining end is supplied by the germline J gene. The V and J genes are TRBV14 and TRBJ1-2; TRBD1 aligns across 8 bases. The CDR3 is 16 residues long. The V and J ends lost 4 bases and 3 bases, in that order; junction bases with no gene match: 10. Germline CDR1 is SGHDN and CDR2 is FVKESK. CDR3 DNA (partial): TGTGCCAGCAGCCCGATCGGCCAGGGGGCGTACTATGGC. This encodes CASSPIGQGAYYG. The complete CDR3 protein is CASSPIGQGAYYGYTF.

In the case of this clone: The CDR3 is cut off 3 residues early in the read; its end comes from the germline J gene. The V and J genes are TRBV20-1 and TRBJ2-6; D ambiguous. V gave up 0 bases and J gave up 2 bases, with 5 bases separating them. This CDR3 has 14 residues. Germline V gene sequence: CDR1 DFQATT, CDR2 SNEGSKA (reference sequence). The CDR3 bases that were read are TGCAGTGCTAGAGATAATCCTGGGGCCAACGTC. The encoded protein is CSARDNPGANV. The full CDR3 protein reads CSARDNPGANVLTF.

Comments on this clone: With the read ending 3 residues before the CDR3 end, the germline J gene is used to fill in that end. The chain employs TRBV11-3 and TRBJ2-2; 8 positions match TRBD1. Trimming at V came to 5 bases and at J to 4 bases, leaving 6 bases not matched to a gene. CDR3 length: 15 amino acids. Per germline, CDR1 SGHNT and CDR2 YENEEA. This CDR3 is CASSRQGWGTGELFF. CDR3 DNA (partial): TGTGCCAGCAGCCGACAGGGGTGGGGCACCGGGGAG. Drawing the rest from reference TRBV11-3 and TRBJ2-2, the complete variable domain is EAGVVQSPRYKIIEKKQPVAFWCNPISGHNTLYWYLQNLGQGPELLIRYENEEAVDDSQLPKDRFSAERLKGVDSTLKIQPAELGDSAVYLCASSRQGWGTGELFFGEGSRLTVL.

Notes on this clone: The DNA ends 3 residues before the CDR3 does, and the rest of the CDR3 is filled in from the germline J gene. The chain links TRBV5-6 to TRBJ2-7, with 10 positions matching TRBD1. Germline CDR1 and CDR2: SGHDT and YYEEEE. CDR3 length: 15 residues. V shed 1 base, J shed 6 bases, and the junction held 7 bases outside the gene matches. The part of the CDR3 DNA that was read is TGTGCCAGCAGCTTGCTGAGACAGGGGGCGGGCGAG. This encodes CASSLLRQGAGE. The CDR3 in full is CASSLLRQGAGEQYF.

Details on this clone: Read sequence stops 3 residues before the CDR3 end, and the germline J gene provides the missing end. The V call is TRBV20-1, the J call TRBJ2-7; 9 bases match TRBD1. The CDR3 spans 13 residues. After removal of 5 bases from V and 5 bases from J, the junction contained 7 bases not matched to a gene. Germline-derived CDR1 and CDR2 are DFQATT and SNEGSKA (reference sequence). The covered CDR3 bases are TGCAGTGCTCCCGGACAGGGGTTCGACGAG. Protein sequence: CSAPGQGFDE. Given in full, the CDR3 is CSAPGQGFDEQYF.

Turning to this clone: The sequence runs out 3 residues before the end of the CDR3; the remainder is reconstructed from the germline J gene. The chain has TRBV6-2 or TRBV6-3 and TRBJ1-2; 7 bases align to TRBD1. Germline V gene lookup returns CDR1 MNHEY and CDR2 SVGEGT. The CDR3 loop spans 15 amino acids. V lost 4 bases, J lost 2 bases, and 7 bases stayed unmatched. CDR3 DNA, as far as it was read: TGTGCCAGCAGTTCACAGGGACAGTGGAACTATGGC. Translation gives CASSSQGQWNYG. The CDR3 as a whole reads CASSSQGQWNYGYTF.

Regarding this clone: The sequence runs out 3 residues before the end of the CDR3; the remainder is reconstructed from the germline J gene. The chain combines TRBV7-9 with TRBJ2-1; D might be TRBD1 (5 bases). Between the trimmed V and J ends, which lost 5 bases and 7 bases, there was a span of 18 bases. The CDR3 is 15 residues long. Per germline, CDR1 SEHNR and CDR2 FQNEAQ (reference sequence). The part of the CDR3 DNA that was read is TGTGCCAGCAGCCCCGACAGCCTTTTGCGGAATGAG. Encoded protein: CASSPDSLLRNE. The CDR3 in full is CASSPDSLLRNEQFF.

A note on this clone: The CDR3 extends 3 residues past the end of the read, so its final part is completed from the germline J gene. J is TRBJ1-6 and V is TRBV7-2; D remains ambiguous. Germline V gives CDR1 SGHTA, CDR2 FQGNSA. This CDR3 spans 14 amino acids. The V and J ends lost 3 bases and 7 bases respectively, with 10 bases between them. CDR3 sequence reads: CASSFQAINSPLHF. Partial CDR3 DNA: TGTGCCAGCAGCTTTCAGGCGATCAATTCACCC. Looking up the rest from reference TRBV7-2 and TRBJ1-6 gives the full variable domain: GAGVSQSPSNKVTEKGKDVELRCDPISGHTALYWYRQSLGQGLEFLIYFQGNSAPDKSGLPSDRFSAERTGGSVSTLTIQRTQQEDSAVYLCASSFQAINSPLHFGNGTRLTVT.

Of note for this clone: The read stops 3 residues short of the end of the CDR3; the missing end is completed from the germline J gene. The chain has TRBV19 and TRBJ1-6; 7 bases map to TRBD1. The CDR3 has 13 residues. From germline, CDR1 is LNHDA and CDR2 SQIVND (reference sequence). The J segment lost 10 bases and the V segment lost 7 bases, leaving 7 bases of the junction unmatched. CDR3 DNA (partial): TGTGCCAGTACCCGGGACAGCCGATCACCC. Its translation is CASTRDSRSP. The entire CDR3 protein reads CASTRDSRSPLHF.

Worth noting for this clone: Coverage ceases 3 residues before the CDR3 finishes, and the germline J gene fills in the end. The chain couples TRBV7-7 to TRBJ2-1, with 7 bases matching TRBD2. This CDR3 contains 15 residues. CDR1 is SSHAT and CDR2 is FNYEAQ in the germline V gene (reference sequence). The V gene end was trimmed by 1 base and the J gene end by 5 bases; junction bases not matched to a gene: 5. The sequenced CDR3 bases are TGTGCCAGCAGCTTAGGCGGGGGACCTAACAATGAG. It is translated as CASSLGGGPNNE. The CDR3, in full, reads CASSLGGGPNNEQFF.

The CDR3 is CASRPHRVPTDTQYF. The CDR3 bases that were read are TGCGCCAGCAGACCCCACAGGGTCCCCACAGATACG. This chain links TRBV5-1 with TRBJ2-3, with D perhaps TRBD1 (6 bases). The read comes to an end 3 residues before the CDR3 does, leaving the germline J gene to fill in the end. The germline CDR1 and CDR2 sequences are SGHRS and YFSETQ. This CDR3 is 15 amino acids long. V was pared by 5 bases and J by 2 bases, with 15 bases between.

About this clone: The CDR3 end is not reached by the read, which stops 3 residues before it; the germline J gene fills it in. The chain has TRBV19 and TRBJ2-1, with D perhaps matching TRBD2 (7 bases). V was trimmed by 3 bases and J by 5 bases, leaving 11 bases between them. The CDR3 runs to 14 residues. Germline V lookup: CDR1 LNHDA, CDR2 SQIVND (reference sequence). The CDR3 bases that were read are TGTGCCAGTAGTATGGGGGGGCGTGACAATGAG. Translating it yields CASSMGGRDNE. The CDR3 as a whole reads CASSMGGRDNEQFF.

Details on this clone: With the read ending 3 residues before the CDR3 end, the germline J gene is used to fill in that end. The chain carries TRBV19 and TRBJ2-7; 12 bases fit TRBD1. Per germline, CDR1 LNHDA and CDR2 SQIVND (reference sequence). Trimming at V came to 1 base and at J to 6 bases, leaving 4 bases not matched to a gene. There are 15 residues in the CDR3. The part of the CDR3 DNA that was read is TGTGCCAGTAGTATAGTGGGGACAGGGGGCGGCGAG. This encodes CASSIVGTGGGE. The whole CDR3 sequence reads CASSIVGTGGGEQYF. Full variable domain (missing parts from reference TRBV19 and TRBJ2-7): DGGITQSPKYLFRKEGQNVTLSCEQNLNHDAMYWYRQDPGQGLRLIYYSQIVNDFQKGDIAEGYSVSREKKESFPLTVTSAQKNPTAFYLCASSIVGTGGGEQYFGPGTRLTVT.

CDR3 amino acids: CASSLPGTANSPLHF. Partial CDR3 DNA: TGTGCCAGCAGCCTACCCGGGACAGCTAATTCACCC. The chain joins TRBV5-6 to TRBJ1-6, with 7 nucleotides matching TRBD1. The observed sequence ends 3 residues before the CDR3 terminus, with the missing tail filled in from the germline J gene. The germline gives CDR1 SGHDT, CDR2 YYEEEE. The CDR3 runs 15 residues. J was trimmed by 6 bases and V by 4 bases; bases with no gene match: 7.

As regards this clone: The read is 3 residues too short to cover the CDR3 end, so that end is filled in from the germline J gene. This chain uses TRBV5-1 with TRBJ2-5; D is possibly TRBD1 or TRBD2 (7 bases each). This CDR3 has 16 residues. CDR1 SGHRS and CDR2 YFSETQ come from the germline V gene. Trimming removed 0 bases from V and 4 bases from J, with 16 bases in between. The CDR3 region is CASSLDTQGRGETQYF. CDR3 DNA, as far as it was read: TGCGCCAGCAGCTTGGATACACAGGGGAGGGGAGAGACC.

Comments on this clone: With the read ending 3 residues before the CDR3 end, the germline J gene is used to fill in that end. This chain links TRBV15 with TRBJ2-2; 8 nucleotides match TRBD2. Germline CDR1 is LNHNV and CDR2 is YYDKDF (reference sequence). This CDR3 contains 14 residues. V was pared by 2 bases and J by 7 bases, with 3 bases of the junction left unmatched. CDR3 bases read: TGTGCCACCAGCAGATGGCGGGAGGTCGGGGAG. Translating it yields CATSRWREVGE. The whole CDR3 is CATSRWREVGELFF.

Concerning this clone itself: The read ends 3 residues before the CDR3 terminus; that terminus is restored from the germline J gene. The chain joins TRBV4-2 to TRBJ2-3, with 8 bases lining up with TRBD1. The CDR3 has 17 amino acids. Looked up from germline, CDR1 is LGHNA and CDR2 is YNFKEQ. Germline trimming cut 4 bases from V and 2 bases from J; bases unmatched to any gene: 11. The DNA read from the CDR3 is TGTGCCAGCAGCCTCCCCCTGGCAGGGGGCTTCACAGATACG. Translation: CASSLPLAGGFTDT. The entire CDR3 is CASSLPLAGGFTDTQYF.

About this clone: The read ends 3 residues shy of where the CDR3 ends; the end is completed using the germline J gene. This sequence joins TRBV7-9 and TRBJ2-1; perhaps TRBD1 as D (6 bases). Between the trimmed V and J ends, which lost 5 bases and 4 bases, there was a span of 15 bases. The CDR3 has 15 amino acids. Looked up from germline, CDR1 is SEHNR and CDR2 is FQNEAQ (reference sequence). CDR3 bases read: TGTGCCAGCAGCCATACCCGGACAGCGTACAATGAG. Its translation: CASSHTRTAYNE. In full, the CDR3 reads CASSHTRTAYNEQFF.